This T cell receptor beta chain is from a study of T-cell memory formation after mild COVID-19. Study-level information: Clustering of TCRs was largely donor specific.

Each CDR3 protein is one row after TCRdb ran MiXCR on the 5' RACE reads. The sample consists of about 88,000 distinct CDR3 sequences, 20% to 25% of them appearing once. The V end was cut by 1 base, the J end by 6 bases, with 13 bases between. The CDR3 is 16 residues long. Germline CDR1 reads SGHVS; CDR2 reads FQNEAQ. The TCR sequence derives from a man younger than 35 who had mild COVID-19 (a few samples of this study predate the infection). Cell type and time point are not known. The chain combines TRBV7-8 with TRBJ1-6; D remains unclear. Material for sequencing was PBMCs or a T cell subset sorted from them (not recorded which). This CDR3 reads CASSLVEMKVNSPLHF. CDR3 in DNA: TGTGCCAGCAGCTTAGTAGAAATGAAAGTTAATTCACCCCTCCACTTT.